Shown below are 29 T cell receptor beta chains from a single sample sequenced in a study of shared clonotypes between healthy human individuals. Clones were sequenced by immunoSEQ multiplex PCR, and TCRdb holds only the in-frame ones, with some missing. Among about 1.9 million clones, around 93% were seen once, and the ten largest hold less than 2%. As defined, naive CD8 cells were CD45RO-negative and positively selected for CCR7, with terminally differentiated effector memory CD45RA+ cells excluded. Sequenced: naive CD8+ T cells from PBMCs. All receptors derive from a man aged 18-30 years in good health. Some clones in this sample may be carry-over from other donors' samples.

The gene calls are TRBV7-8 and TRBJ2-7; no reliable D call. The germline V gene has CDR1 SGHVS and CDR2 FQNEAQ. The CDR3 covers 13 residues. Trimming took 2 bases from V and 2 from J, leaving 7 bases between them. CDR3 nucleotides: TGTGCCAGCAGCTTAAGACTCGCCTACGAGCAGTACTTC. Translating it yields CASSLRLAYEQYF.

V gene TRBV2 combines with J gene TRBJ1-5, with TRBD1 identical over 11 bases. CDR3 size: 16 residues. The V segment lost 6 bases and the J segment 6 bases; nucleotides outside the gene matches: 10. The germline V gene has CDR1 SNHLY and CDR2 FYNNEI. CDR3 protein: CASRGTGGDFSQPQHF. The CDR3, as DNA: TGTGCCAGCAGGGGGACAGGGGGAGACTTTAGTCAGCCCCAGCATTTT.

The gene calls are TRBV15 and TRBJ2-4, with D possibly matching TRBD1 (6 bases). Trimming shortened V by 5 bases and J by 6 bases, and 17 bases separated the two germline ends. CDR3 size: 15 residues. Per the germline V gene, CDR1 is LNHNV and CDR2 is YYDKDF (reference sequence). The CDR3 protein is CATSEYDQGGNIQYF. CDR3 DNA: TGTGCCACCAGCGAATATGACCAAGGGGGAAACATTCAGTACTTC.

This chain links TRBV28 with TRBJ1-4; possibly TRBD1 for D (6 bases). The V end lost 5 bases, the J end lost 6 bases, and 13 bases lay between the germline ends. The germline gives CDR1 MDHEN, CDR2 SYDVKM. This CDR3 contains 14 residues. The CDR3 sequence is CASSDGGRDEKLFF. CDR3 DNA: TGTGCCAGCAGTGACGGGGGGCGAGATGAAAAACTGTTTTTT.

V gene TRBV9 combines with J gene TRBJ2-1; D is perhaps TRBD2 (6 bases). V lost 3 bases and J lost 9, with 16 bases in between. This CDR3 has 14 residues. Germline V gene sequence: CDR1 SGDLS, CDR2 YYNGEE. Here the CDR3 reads CASSADREYGEQFF. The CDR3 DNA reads TGTGCCAGCAGCGCAGACCGGGAGTACGGTGAGCAGTTCTTC.

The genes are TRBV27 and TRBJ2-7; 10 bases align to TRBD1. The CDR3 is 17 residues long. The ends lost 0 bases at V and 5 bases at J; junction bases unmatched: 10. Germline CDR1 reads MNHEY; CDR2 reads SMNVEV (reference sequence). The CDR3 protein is CASSLSSPDRGSDEQYF. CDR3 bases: TGTGCCAGCAGTTTATCGTCCCCGGACAGGGGGTCGGACGAGCAGTACTTC.

The CDR3 DNA is TGTGCCAGCAGTTACTCGGGACACTCCTCCTACGAGCAGTACTTC. Amino acid sequence: CASSYSGHSSYEQYF. V gene TRBV6-5 combines with J gene TRBJ2-7, with a weak D call TRBD1 (6 bases). CDR3 length equals 15 residues. Per the germline V gene, CDR1 is MNHEY and CDR2 is SVGAGI. Deletions cut 0 bases from V and 0 bases from J, with 9 bases between.

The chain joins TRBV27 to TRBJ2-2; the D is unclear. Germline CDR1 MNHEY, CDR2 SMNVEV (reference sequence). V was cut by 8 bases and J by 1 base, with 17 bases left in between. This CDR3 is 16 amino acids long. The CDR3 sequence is CASGKPNWENTGELFF. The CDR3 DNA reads TGTGCCAGCGGAAAACCAAACTGGGAGAACACCGGGGAGCTGTTTTTT.

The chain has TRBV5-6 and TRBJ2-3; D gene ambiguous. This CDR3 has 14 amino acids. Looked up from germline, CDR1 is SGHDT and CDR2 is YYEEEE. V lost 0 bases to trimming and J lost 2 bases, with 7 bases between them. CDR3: CASSLATHTDTQYF. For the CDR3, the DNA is TGTGCCAGCAGCTTGGCCACTCACACAGATACGCAGTATTTT.

The CDR3: CASSPPRDRTQYF. In DNA, the CDR3 is TGTGCCAGCAGCCCCCCCCGTGACAGGACCCAGTACTTC. The rearrangement joins TRBV9 to TRBJ2-5; tentative D call: TRBD1 (5 bases). V gave up 4 bases and J gave up 7 bases, with 14 bases separating them. Germline assignment: CDR1 SGDLS and CDR2 YYNGEE. The CDR3 has 13 amino acids.

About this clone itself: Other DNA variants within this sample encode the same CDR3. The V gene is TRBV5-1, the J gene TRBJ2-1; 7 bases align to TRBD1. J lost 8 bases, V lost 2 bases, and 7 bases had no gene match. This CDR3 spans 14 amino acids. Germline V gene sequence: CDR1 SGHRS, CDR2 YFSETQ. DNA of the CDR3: TGCGCCAGCAGCTTTCGCCAGGGGGTAGATGAGCAGTTCTTC. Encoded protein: CASSFRQGVDEQFF.

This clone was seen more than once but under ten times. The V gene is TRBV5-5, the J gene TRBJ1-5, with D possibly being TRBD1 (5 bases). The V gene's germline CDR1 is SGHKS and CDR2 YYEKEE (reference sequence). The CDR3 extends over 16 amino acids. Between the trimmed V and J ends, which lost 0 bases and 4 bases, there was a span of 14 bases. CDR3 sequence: CASSLDRGHHNQPQHF. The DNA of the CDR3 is TGTGCCAGCAGCTTGGATAGGGGTCATCATAATCAGCCCCAGCATTTT.

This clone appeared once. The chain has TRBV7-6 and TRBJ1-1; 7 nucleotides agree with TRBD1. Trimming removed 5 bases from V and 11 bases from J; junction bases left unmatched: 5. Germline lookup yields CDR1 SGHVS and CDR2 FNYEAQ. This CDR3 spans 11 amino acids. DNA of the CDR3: TGTGCCAGCAGCAAAGGGGGCGCGGCTTTCTTT. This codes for CASSKGGAAFF.

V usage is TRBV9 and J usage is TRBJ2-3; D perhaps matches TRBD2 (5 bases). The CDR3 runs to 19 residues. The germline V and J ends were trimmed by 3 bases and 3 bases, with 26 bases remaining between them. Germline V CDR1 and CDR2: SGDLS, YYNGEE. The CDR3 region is CASSGGLAVERVTTDTQYF. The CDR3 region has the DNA TGTGCCAGCAGCGGAGGGCTAGCAGTGGAAAGAGTAACAACAGATACGCAGTATTTT.

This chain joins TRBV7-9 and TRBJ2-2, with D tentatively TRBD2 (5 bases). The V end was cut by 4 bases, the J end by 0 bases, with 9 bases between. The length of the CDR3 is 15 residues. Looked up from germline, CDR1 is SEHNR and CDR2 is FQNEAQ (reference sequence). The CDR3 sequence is CASSSREANTGELFF. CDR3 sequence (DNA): TGTGCCAGCAGCTCACGGGAAGCGAACACCGGGGAGCTGTTTTTT.

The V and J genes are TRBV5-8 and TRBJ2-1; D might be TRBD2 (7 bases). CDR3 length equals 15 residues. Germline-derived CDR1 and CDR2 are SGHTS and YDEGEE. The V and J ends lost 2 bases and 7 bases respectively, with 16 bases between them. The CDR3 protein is CASSFRRGGENEQFF. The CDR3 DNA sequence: TGTGCCAGCAGCTTTCGTAGGGGGGGTGAGAATGAGCAGTTCTTC.

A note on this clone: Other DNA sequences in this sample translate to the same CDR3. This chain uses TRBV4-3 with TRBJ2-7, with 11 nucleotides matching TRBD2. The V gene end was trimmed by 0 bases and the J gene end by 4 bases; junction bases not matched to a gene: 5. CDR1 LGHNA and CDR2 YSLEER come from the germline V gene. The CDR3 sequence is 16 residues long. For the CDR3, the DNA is TGCGCCAGCAGCCAAGATAGGGCTAGCGGGAGGTACGAGCAGTACTTC. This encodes CASSQDRASGRYEQYF.

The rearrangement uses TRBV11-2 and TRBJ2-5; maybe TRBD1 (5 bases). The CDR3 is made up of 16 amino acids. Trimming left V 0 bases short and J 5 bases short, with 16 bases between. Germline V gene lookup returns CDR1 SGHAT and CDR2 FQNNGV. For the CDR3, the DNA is TGTGCCAGCAGCTTAGATCTGGGAAGGGGTCGGGAGACCCAGTACTTC. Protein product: CASSLDLGRGRETQYF.

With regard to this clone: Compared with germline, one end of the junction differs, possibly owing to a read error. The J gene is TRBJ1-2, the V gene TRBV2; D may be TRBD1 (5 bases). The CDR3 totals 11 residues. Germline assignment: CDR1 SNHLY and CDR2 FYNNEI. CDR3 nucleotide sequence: TGTGCCAGCAAGCACGCTCCCTCAGGGATTTTC. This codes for CASKHAPSGIF.

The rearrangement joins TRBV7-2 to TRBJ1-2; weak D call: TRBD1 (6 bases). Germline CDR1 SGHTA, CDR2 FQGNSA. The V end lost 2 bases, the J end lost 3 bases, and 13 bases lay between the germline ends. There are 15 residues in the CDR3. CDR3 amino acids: CASSLTTGLDYGYTF. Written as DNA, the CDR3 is TGTGCCAGCAGCTTAACGACAGGTCTCGACTATGGCTACACCTTC. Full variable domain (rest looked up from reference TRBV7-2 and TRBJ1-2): GAGVSQSPSNKVTEKGKDVELRCDPISGHTALYWYRQSLGQGLEFLIYFQGNSAPDKSGLPSDRFSAERTGGSVSTLTIQRTQQEDSAVYLCASSLTTGLDYGYTFGSGTRLTVV.

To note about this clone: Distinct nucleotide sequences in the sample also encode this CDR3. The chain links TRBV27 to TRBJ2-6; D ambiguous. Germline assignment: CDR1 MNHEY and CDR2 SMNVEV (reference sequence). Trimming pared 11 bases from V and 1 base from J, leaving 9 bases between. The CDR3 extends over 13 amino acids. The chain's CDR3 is CASTPSGANVLTF. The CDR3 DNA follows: TGTGCCTCAACCCCGTCTGGGGCCAACGTCCTGACTTTC.

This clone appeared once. This chain's CDR3 is CASSWGQNSYEQYF. The CDR3 nucleotides read TGTGCCAGCAGCTGGGGACAGAACTCCTACGAGCAGTACTTC. The chain carries TRBV28 and TRBJ2-7; 7 bases agree with TRBD1. The V and J ends lost 6 bases and 0 bases, in that order; junction bases with no gene match: 5. Germline assignment: CDR1 MDHEN and CDR2 SYDVKM. The CDR3 extends over 14 amino acids.

The chain's CDR3 is CASSLDPTLSTGHTDTQYF. CDR3 in DNA: TGTGCCAGCAGCTTAGACCCGACCTTGTCCACAGGGCACACAGATACGCAGTATTTT. The rearrangement uses TRBV11-2 and TRBJ2-3; D might be TRBD1 (6 bases). Germline lookup yields CDR1 SGHAT and CDR2 FQNNGV. V shed 0 bases and J shed 2 bases, with 21 bases lying between them. The CDR3 runs 19 residues.

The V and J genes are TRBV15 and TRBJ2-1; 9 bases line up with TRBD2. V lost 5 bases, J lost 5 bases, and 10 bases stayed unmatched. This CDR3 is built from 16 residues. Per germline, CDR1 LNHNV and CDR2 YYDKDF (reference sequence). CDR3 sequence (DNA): TGTGCCACCAGCCATTTGCGGGAGGGCCCGAACAATGAGCAGTTCTTC. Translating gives CATSHLREGPNNEQFF. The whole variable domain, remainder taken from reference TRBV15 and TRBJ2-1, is DAMVIQNPRYQVTQFGKPVTLSCSQTLNHNVMYWYQQKSSQAPKLLFHYYDKDFNNEADTPDNFQSRRPNTSFCFLDIRSPGLGDTAMYLCATSHLREGPNNEQFFGPGTRLTVL.

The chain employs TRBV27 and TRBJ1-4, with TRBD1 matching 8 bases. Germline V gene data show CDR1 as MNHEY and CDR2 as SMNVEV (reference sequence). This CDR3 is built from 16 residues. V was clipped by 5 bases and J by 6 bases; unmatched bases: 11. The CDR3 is CASSPLGTGGYEKLFF. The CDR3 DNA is TGTGCCAGCAGTCCCTTAGGGACAGGTGGATATGAAAAACTGTTTTTT.

The CDR3 region has the DNA TGTGCCAGCAGCCACCCCGACTTACTAGCGGGCCCGTACAATGAGCAGTTCTTC. Amino acids: CASSHPDLLAGPYNEQFF. The rearrangement links TRBV7-9 to TRBJ2-1, with 9 bases fitting TRBD2. Germline CDR1 and CDR2: SEHNR and FQNEAQ (reference sequence). This CDR3 spans 18 amino acids. V lost 5 bases and J lost 4; bases outside the gene matches: 15.

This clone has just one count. The CDR3 protein is CASSALGDTQYF. The CDR3 nucleotides read TGTGCCAGCAGCGCCCTCGGGGATACGCAGTATTTT. V usage is TRBV7-3 and J usage is TRBJ2-3, with D uncertain. Trimming cost V 5 bases and J 6 bases, with 9 bases left between them. The length of the CDR3 is 12 residues. Germline V gene sequence: CDR1 SGHTA, CDR2 FQGTGA.

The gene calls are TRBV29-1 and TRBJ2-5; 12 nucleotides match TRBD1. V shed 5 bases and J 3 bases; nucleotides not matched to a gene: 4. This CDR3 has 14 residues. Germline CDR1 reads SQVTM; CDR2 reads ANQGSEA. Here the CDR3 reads CSVRGQGAKETQYF. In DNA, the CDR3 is TGCAGCGTTCGGGGACAGGGGGCAAAAGAGACCCAGTACTTC.

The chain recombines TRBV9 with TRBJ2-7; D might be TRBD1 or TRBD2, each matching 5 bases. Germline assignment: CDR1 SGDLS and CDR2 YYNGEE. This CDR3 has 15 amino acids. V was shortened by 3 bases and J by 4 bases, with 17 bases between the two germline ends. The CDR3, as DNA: TGTGCCAGCAGCGAGGGTACCGGGACGCTTTACGAGCAGTACTTC. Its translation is CASSEGTGTLYEQYF.